The 17 T cell receptor beta chains below all came from one sample that was sequenced in a study of cytomegalovirus exposure and HLA in healthy donors. Only in-frame clones appear in the TCRdb table, and some are missing; sequencing was by immunoSEQ multiplex PCR. The top ten clones hold under 6.5% of a sample with under 150,000 clones, roughly 90% of them seen once. Sequencing was carried out using PBMCs. The origin of the receptors is a woman under 30 in good health and CMV-seropositive.

The V gene is TRBV6-1, the J gene TRBJ2-7, with 7 bases lining up with TRBD1. The CDR3 has 15 residues. Germline CDR1 reads MNHNS; CDR2 reads SASEGT. The junction had 9 bases not matched to a gene; V was cut back by 4 bases and J by 3 bases. The CDR3: CASSGPRQGVYEQYF. The CDR3 DNA reads TGTGCCAGCAGTGGGCCGCGACAGGGTGTCTACGAGCAGTACTTC.

This sequence joins TRBV15 and TRBJ1-5, with 7 bases matching TRBD1. In germline, CDR1 is LNHNV, CDR2 YYDKDF (reference sequence). The junction had 9 bases not matched to a gene; V was cut back by 6 bases and J by 4 bases. The CDR3 consists of 15 residues. The CDR3 region is CATSESRGKNQPQHF. The CDR3 DNA reads as TGTGCCACCAGTGAGAGCAGGGGGAAAAATCAGCCCCAGCATTTT.

This clone was found once. The chain links TRBV5-1 to TRBJ1-4; 9 bases align to TRBD1. The CDR3 is made up of 14 amino acids. Germline V gene sequence: CDR1 SGHRS, CDR2 YFSETQ. The junction had 6 bases not matched to a gene; V was cut back by 5 bases and J by 7 bases. The CDR3 loop reads CASRSGTGSEKLFF. CDR3 in DNA: TGCGCCAGCAGATCCGGGACAGGGAGTGAAAAACTGTTTTTT.

This chain links TRBV7-3 with TRBJ1-1, with 8 bases matching TRBD1. After removal of 0 bases from V and 6 bases from J, the junction contained 9 bases not matched to a gene. The CDR3 consists of 16 residues. Germline V gene lookup returns CDR1 SGHTA and CDR2 FQGTGA. CDR3 amino acids: CASSLTGQGARAEAFF. The CDR3 nucleotides read TGTGCCAGCAGCTTAACGGGGCAGGGGGCGCGGGCTGAAGCTTTCTTT.

This clone appeared once. V gene TRBV28 combines with J gene TRBJ2-7; 14 nucleotides agree with TRBD2. CDR3 length: 16 residues. The junction had 9 bases not matched to a gene; V was cut back by 7 bases and J by 4 bases. Germline V gene data show CDR1 as MDHEN and CDR2 as SYDVKM. CDR3 sequence: CASTSQGLAGAYEQYF. CDR3 nucleotide sequence: TGTGCCAGCACTTCACAGGGACTAGCGGGAGCTTACGAGCAGTACTTC.

The rearrangement uses TRBV7-9 and TRBJ1-6, with 7 bases aligning to TRBD1. Trimming removed 2 bases from V and 5 bases from J; junction bases left unmatched: 3. The CDR3 covers 15 residues. CDR1 and CDR2 from the germline V gene are SEHNR and FQNEAQ (reference sequence). As DNA, the CDR3 is TGTGCCAGCAGCTTAATGGGGACAGATAATTCACCCCTCCACTTT. Translating it yields CASSLMGTDNSPLHF.

This clone showed up just a few times. This rearrangement joins TRBV7-9 to TRBJ1-1; 8 bases line up with TRBD1. Per germline, CDR1 SEHNR and CDR2 FQNEAQ (reference sequence). V shed 5 bases and J 5 bases; nucleotides not matched to a gene: 10. CDR3 size: 15 residues. The CDR3 bases are TGTGCCAGCAGCCCAGGGGGCCCTCCTGGGACTGAAGCTTTCTTT. It translates to CASSPGGPPGTEAFF. Full variable domain (missing parts from reference TRBV7-9 and TRBJ1-1): DTGVSQNPRHKITKRGQNVTFRCDPISEHNRLYWYRQTLGQGPEFLTYFQNEAQLEKSRLLSDRFSAERPKGSFSTLEIQRTEQGDSAMYLCASSPGGPPGTEAFFGQGTRLTVV.

The chain links TRBV19 to TRBJ1-5, with 11 bases identical to TRBD1. The CDR3 has 13 residues. Germline V gives CDR1 LNHDA, CDR2 SQIVND (reference sequence). V lost 10 bases and J lost 6; bases outside the gene matches: 5. CDR3: CATDRGHGQPQHF. DNA for the CDR3: TGTGCCACGGACAGGGGGCACGGTCAGCCCCAGCATTTT. Looking up the rest from reference TRBV19 and TRBJ1-5 gives the full variable domain: DGGITQSPKYLFRKEGQNVTLSCEQNLNHDAMYWYRQDPGQGLRLIYYSQIVNDFQKGDIAEGYSVSREKKESFPLTVTSAQKNPTAFYLCATDRGHGQPQHFGDGTRLSIL.

The rearrangement uses TRBV7-2 and TRBJ2-5, with a possible D match to TRBD2 (6 bases). V dropped 3 bases and J dropped 5 bases, with 16 bases sitting between them. CDR1 is SGHTA, CDR2 FQGNSA, per germline. The CDR3 loop spans 15 amino acids. The CDR3 nucleotides are TGTGCCAGCAGCTTGGTACGGGGGAGTAGGGAGACCCAGTACTTC. This sequence encodes CASSLVRGSRETQYF.

The chain combines TRBV28 with TRBJ1-2, with no clear D. Germline V CDR1 and CDR2: MDHEN, SYDVKM. Between the trimmed V and J ends, which lost 3 bases and 10 bases, there was a span of 3 bases. The CDR3 has 9 amino acids. DNA of the CDR3: TGTGCCAGCAGTTTCCACTACACCTTC. It specifies CASSFHYTF.

V is TRBV5-1 and J is TRBJ2-1, with D possibly being TRBD1 (6 bases). The V gene lost 2 bases and the J gene lost 9 bases, with 15 bases spanning the gap. CDR1 and CDR2 from the germline V gene are SGHRS and YFSETQ. This CDR3 is 14 amino acids long. The CDR3 DNA sequence: TGCGCCAGCAGCTTCCAAGACAGGAAAGGTGAGCAGTTCTTC. Translated, it gives CASSFQDRKGEQFF.

The gene calls are TRBV5-4 and TRBJ2-5; 7 bases fit TRBD2. From germline, CDR1 is SGHNT and CDR2 YYREEE (reference sequence). The CDR3 is 15 amino acids. The V segment lost 7 bases and the J segment 5 bases; nucleotides outside the gene matches: 14. The CDR3 loop reads CASSLGGGRGETQYF. The CDR3 bases are TGTGCCAGCTCCCTGGGGGGGGGACGCGGGGAGACCCAGTACTTC.

This rearrangement joins TRBV14 to TRBJ1-1; 7 bases align to TRBD1. CDR1 is SGHDN, CDR2 FVKESK, per germline. Germline trimming cut 5 bases from V and 1 base from J; bases unmatched to any gene: 4. This CDR3 comprises 14 residues. The DNA for the CDR3 is TGTGCCAGCAGCTTTTACAGGGGGAACACTGAAGCTTTCTTT. It codes for CASSFYRGNTEAFF.

The gene calls are TRBV27 and TRBJ2-5; 7 nucleotides align to TRBD1. Germline V gene lookup returns CDR1 MNHEY and CDR2 SMNVEV (reference sequence). This CDR3 comprises 14 residues. J was trimmed by 4 bases and V by 3 bases; bases with no gene match: 5. This chain's CDR3 is CASSFVGGGETQYF. CDR3 sequence (DNA): TGTGCCAGCAGTTTTGTAGGGGGCGGAGAGACCCAGTACTTC.

This sequence joins TRBV5-6 and TRBJ2-7, with 7 bases that match TRBD2. V was clipped by 3 bases and J by 5 bases; unmatched bases: 5. CDR3 length: 13 amino acids. Germline CDR1 is SGHDT and CDR2 is YYEEEE. Here the CDR3 reads CASSWGGPNEQYF. DNA for the CDR3: TGTGCCAGCAGCTGGGGGGGTCCGAACGAGCAGTACTTC.

The rearrangement joins TRBV13 to TRBJ2-7; weak D call: TRBD1 (6 bases). V lost 4 bases to trimming and J lost 5 bases, with 12 bases between them. The CDR3 loop spans 13 amino acids. The V gene's germline CDR1 is PRHDT and CDR2 FYEKMQ (reference sequence). The DNA of the CDR3 is TGTGCCAGCAGCTCTGGACAGTCACACGAGCAGTACTTC. This codes for CASSSGQSHEQYF.

The V gene is TRBV2, the J gene TRBJ2-1, with TRBD1 identical over 11 bases. The CDR3 is 13 residues long. V shed 8 bases, J shed 7 bases, and the junction held 4 bases outside the gene matches. The germline CDR1 and CDR2 sequences are SNHLY and FYNNEI. The CDR3 loop reads CASRTGGGNEQFF. CDR3 sequence (DNA): TGTGCCAGCCGGACAGGGGGCGGGAATGAGCAGTTCTTC.